This T cell receptor (beta chain) was captured in a study of shared clonotypes between healthy human individuals. Assay execution proceeded at the deep level. The authors distributed each subset's genomic DNA evenly over several immunoSEQ plates. DNA input for the unsorted PBMC replicate PCRs was about 280 ng, 25,000 to 30,000 T cell genomes. Measured with immunoSEQ multiplex PCR; TCRdb has only the in-frame clones, and not every one. Found here are about 480,000 clones, roughly 79% of them singletons; the top ten hold roughly an eighth. Trimming shortened V by 5 bases and J by 4 bases, and 15 bases separated the two germline ends. The CDR3 length is 15 residues. The germline V gene has CDR1 SGHVS and CDR2 FNYEAQ. Of note for this clone: No antigen is known for it.

Broader study findings: An effect of sequencing depth on clonotype sharing among donors was expected.

Sequencing used PBMCs. V usage is TRBV7-6 and J usage is TRBJ1-3, with D perhaps matching TRBD1 (6 bases). This TCR derives from a woman aged 40 to 50 in good health. Some clones in this sample may be carry-over from other donors' samples. The CDR3 region is CASSPAQGSGNTIYF. The CDR3 region has the DNA TGTGCCAGCAGCCCCGCCCAGGGGAGCGGAAACACCATATATTTT.